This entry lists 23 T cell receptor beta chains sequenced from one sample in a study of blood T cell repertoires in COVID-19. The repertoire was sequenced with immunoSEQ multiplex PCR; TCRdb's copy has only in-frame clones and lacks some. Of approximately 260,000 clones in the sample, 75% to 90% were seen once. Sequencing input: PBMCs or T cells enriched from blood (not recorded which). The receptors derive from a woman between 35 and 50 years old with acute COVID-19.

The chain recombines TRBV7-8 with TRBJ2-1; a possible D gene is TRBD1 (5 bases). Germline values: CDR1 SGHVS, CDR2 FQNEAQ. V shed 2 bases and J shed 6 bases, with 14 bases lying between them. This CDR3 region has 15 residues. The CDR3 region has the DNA TGTGCCAGCAGCTTAATATTAGGGGAAGTCAATGAGCAGTTCTTC. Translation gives CASSLILGEVNEQFF.

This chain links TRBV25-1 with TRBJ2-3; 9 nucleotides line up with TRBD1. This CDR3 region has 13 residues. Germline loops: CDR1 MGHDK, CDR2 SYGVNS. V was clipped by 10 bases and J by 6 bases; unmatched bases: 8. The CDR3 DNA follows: TGTGCCACCACAGGGGGCGGAGGGGATACGCAGTATTTT. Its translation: CATTGGGGDTQYF. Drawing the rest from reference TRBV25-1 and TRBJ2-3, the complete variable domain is EADIYQTPRYLVIGTGKKITLECSQTMGHDKMYWYQQDPGMELHLIHYSYGVNSTEKGDLSSESTVSRIRTEHFPLTLESARPSHTSQYLCATTGGGGDTQYFGPGTRLTVL.

In DNA, the CDR3 is TGTGCCAGCAGCACCAGGACTAGCGGGAGGGGTCACAATGAGCAGTTCTTC. Translated, it gives CASSTRTSGRGHNEQFF. The chain employs TRBV7-2 and TRBJ2-1; 15 positions agree with TRBD2. The germline gives CDR1 SGHTA, CDR2 FQGNSA. After removal of 5 bases from V and 5 bases from J, the junction contained 7 bases not matched to a gene. The length of the CDR3 is 17 residues.

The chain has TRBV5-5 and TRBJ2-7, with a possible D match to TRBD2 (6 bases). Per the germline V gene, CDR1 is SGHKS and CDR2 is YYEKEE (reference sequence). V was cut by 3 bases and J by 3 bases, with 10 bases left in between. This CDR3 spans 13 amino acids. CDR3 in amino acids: CASSWGLVYEQYF. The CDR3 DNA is TGTGCCAGCAGCTGGGGACTTGTCTACGAGCAGTACTTC.

The CDR3 DNA is TGTGCCAGCAGCCATGGACAGTTACTCCAAGAGACCCAGTACTTC. Protein: CASSHGQLLQETQYF. The chain is built from TRBV7-9 and TRBJ2-5, with D possibly being TRBD1 (6 bases). V was clipped by 5 bases and J by 1 base, with 14 bases between them. From germline, CDR1 is SEHNR and CDR2 FQNEAQ (reference sequence). The CDR3 is 15 amino acids. The variable domain in full, with the rest retrieved from reference TRBV7-9 and TRBJ2-5, is DTGVSQNPRHKITKRGQNVTFRCDPISEHNRLYWYRQTLGQGPEFLTYFQNEAQLEKSRLLSDRFSAERPKGSFSTLEIQRTEQGDSAMYLCASSHGQLLQETQYFGPGTRLLVL.

The CDR3 loop reads CASSQSGRPYEQYF. In DNA form, the CDR3 reads TGCGCCAGCAGTCAATCGGGCAGGCCCTACGAGCAGTACTTC. The chain is built from TRBV23-1 and TRBJ2-7; D gene unclear. TRBV23-1 is annotated as an ORF whose role is uncertain. With 0 bases removed from V and 2 bases from J, the gap between germline ends came to 8 bases. The CDR3 length is 14 residues.

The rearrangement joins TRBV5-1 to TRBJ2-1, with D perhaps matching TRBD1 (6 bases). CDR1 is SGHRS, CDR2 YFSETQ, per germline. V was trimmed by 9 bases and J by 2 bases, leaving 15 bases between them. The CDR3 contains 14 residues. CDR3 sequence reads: CATSPGTTYNEQFF. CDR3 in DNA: TGCGCCACCTCCCCCGGGACAACCTACAATGAGCAGTTCTTC.

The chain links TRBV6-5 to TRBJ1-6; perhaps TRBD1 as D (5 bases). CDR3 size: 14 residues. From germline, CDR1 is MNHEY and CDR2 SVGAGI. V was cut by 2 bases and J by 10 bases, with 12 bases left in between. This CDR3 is CASSYGRRDSPLHF. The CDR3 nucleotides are TGTGCCAGCAGTTACGGCAGGCGGGACTCACCCCTCCACTTT.

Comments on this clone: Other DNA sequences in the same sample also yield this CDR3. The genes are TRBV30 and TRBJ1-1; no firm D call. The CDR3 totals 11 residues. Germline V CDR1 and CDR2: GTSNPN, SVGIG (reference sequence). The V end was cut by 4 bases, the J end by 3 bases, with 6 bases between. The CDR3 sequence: CAWKRDTEAFF. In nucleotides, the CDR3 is TGTGCCTGGAAGAGGGACACTGAAGCTTTCTTT.

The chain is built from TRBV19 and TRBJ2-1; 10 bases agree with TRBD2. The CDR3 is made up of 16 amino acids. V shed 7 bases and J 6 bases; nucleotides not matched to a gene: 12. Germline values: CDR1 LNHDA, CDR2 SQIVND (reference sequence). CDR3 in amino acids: CASTSGRASGSNEQFF. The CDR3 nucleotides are TGTGCCAGTACCTCGGGTAGGGCTAGCGGGAGCAATGAGCAGTTCTTC.

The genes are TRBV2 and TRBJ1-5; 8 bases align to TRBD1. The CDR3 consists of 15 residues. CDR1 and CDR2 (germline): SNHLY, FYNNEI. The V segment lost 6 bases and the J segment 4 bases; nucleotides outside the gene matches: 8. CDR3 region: CASRRDRGSNQPQHF. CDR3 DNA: TGTGCCAGCAGGCGAGACAGGGGTAGTAATCAGCCCCAGCATTTT. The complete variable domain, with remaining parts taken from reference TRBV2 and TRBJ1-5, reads EPEVTQTPSHQVTQMGQEVILRCVPISNHLYFYWYRQILGQKVEFLVSFYNNEISEKSEIFDDQFSVERPDGSNFTLKIRSTKLEDSAMYFCASRRDRGSNQPQHFGDGTRLSIL.

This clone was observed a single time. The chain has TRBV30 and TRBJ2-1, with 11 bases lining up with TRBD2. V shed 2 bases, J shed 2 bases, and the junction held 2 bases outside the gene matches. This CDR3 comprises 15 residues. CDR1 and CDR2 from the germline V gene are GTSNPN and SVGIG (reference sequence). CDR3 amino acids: CAWSSGLAAYNEQFF. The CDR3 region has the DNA TGTGCCTGGAGTTCGGGACTAGCGGCCTACAATGAGCAGTTCTTC.

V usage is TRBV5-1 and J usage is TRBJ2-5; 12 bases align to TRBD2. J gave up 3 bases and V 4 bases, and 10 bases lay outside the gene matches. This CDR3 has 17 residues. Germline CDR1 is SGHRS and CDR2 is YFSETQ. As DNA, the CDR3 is TGCGCCAGCAGCCTGACTAGCGGGGGCCGTGGGGAAGAGACCCAGTACTTC. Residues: CASSLTSGGRGEETQYF.

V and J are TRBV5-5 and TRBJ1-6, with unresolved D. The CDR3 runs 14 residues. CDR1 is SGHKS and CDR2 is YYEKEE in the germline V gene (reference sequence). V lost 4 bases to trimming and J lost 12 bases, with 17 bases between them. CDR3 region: CASSLFESPGPLHF. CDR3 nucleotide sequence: TGTGCCAGCAGCCTTTTCGAGTCCCCAGGACCCCTCCACTTT.

CDR3 sequence: CASRTGIQDYGYTF. DNA for the CDR3: TGTGCCAGTAGGACAGGGATCCAGGACTATGGCTACACCTTC. The chain has TRBV19 and TRBJ1-2; 7 bases fit TRBD1. The CDR3 totals 14 residues. Per germline, CDR1 LNHDA and CDR2 SQIVND (reference sequence). V lost 6 bases and J lost 3; bases outside the gene matches: 7.

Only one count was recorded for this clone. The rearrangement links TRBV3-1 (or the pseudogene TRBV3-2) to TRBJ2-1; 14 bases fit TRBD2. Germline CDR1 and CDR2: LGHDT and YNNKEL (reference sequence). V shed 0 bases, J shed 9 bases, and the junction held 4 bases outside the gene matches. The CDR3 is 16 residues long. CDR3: CASSQEGLAGAGEQFF. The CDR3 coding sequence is TGTGCCAGCAGCCAAGAGGGACTAGCGGGAGCTGGTGAGCAGTTCTTC.

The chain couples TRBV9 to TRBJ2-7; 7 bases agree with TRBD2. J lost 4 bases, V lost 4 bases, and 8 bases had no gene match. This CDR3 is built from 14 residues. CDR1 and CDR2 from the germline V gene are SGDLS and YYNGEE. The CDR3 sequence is CASSPRGVGYEQYF. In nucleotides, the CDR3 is TGTGCCAGCAGCCCCCGGGGGGTAGGGTACGAGCAGTACTTC.

This CDR3 reads CATSRDQNLNQPQHF. The CDR3 DNA is TGTGCCACCAGCAGAGATCAGAACCTCAATCAGCCCCAGCATTTT. The chain uses TRBV15 and TRBJ1-5; D is undetermined. V was shortened by 0 bases and J by 3 bases, with 9 bases between the two germline ends. Germline assignment: CDR1 LNHNV and CDR2 YYDKDF (reference sequence). CDR3 length equals 15 residues. The full variable domain, its missing parts supplied by reference TRBV15 and TRBJ1-5, is DAMVIQNPRYQVTQFGKPVTLSCSQTLNHNVMYWYQQKSSQAPKLLFHYYDKDFNNEADTPDNFQSRRPNTSFCFLDIRSPGLGDTAMYLCATSRDQNLNQPQHFGDGTRLSIL.

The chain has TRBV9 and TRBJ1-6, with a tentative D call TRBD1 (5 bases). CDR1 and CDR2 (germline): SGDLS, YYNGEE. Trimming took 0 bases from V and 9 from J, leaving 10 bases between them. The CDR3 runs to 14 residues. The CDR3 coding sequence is TGTGCCAGCAGCGTAGTGGGGGAGGCTTCACCCCTCCACTTT. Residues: CASSVVGEASPLHF.

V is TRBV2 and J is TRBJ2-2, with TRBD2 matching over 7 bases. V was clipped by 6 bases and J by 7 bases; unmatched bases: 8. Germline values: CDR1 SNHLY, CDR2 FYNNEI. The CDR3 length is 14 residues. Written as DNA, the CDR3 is TGTGCCAGCAGGGCGGGAGTCACGGGCGGGGAGCTGTTTTTT. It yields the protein CASRAGVTGGELFF.

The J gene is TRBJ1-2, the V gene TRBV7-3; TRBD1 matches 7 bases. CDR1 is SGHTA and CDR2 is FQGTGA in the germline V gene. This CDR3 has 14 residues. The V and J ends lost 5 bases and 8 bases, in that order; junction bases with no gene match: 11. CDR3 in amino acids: CASSPSGQERGYTF. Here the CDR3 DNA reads TGTGCCAGCAGCCCCTCCGGACAGGAACGGGGCTACACCTTC.

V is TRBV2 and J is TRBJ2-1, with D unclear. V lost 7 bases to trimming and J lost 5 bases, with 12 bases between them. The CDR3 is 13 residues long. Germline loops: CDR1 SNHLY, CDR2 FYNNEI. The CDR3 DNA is TGTGCCAGCAACCTACAGACGCACAATGAGCAGTTCTTC. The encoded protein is CASNLQTHNEQFF.

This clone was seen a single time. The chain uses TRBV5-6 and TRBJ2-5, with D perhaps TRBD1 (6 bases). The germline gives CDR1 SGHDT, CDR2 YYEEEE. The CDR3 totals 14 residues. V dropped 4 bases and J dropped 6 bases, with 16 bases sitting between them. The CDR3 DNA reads TGTGCCAGCAGCGACCTCGGGCAGGGGAAGACCCAGTACTTC. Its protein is CASSDLGQGKTQYF.